The rows below give T cell receptor beta chains drawn from one sample of a study of T cell repertoires in cytomegalovirus infection. These receptors have no identified antigens. TCRdb reprocessed the reads with MiXCR, giving one entry per CDR3 protein. Of about 890,000 distinct CDR3 sequences listed, more than 25% were seen once; the top ten hold over 11%. The sequencing used cultured CD8+ T cells from PBMCs, collected from culture after CMV antigen stimulation. These TCRs come from a human donor in good health (CMV status not recorded). Some clones in this sample may be carry-over from other donors' samples. Both conserved end residues are part of each CDR3. The D gene is left open where the match is weak. Where a row states a size, it is once, few, many or the class of an expanded clone; other rows omit it.

>NA|NA|TRBJ2-2|TRBV11-2
TGTGCCAGCAGCTTAGATCTGAGGACCGGGGAGCTGTTTTTT
CASSLDLRTGELFF
>NA|TRBD1|TRBJ2-2|TRBV6-1
TGTGCCAGCAGAGGACAGGGGCTTGGCGGGGAGCTGTTTTTT
CASRGQGLGGELFF
>few|NA|TRBJ2-1|TRBV12-3/TRBV12-4
TGTGCCAGCAGAGAATGGTACAATGAGCAGTTCTTC
CASREWYNEQFF
>NA|TRBD1|TRBJ2-3|TRBV10-1
TGCGCCAGCAGTGAGGGGGACAGGGGGCCGGGAGATACGCAGTATTTT
CASSEGDRGPGDTQYF
>many|TRBD2|TRBJ2-5|TRBV12-3/TRBV12-4
TGTGCCAGCAGTTTAGTCCGGCTAGCGGGGGAAGAGACCCAGTACTTC
CASSLVRLAGEETQYF
>NA|NA|TRBJ2-1|TRBV2
TGTGCCAGCAGTGAAGCGGGGCCCTCCTACAATGAGCAGTTCTTC
CASSEAGPSYNEQFF
>many|NA|TRBJ2-3|TRBV7-9
TGTGCCAGCAGCCCGGGACCAACAGATACGCAGTATTTT
CASSPGPTDTQYF
>NA|NA|TRBJ1-6|TRBV7-2
TGTGCCAGCACCAAGGGAGGGAATTCACCCCTCCACTTT
CASTKGGNSPLHF
>few|NA|TRBJ2-3|TRBV6-6
TGTGCCAGCAGTTACTCTAACGCAGATACGCAGTATTTT
CASSYSNADTQYF
>NA|TRBD1|TRBJ2-1|TRBV27
TGTGCCAGCAACATTGGGACAGTGCGGAACAATGAGCAGTTCTTC
CASNIGTVRNNEQFF
>few|NA|TRBJ1-1|TRBV19
TGTGCCAGTAGTCATCGGGGGAGTGAAGCTTTCTTT
CASSHRGSEAFF
>few|NA|TRBJ1-4|TRBV7-6
TGTGCCAGCAGCTTAAGGGGAGGTGAAAAACTGTTTTTT
CASSLRGGEKLFF
>few|NA|TRBJ2-1|TRBV19
TGTGCCAGTAGTATGATCCCGAGCTCCTACAATGAGCAGTTCTTC
CASSMIPSSYNEQFF
>NA|NA|TRBJ1-5|TRBV7-9
TGTGCCAGCAGCTTTGACGGGAATCAGCCCCAGCATTTT
CASSFDGNQPQHF
>few|TRBD1|TRBJ1-4|TRBV7-6
TGTGCCAGCAGCTTAAGACAGGGGTGGGAGAAACTGTTTTTT
CASSLRQGWEKLFF
>NA|NA|TRBJ2-3|TRBV13
TGTGCCAGCAGCCCCAGACAGGACCCTGGCACAGATACGCAGTATTTT
CASSPRQDPGTDTQYF
>many|NA|TRBJ2-1|TRBV7-9
TGTGCCAGCAGCGCCCGGGGCTACAATGAGCAGTTCTTC
CASSARGYNEQFF
>few|NA|TRBJ2-5|TRBV20-1
TGCAGTGCTAGAGATCGTCGTGGGGCGTACCAAGAGACCCAGTACTTC
CSARDRRGAYQETQYF
>NA|NA|TRBJ2-6|TRBV10-3
TGTGCCACTCTGCAGTATGAGACAGAGGACTGGGGTGGGGCCAACGTCCTGACTTTC
CATLQYETEDWGGANVLTF
>many|NA|TRBJ2-3|TRBV4-3
TGTGCCAGCAGCCAAGACGGGCAGGGGAACACAGATACGCAGTATTTT
CASSQDGQGNTDTQYF
>NA|NA|TRBJ2-1|TRBV15
TGTGCCACCAGCGACGCACTCTACAGATCCTACAATGAGCAGTTCTTC
CATSDALYRSYNEQFF
>NA|TRBD2|TRBJ2-1|TRBV12-3/TRBV12-4
TGTGCCAGCAGTCCCCCTAGCGGGGGATGGGATGAGCAGTTCTTC
CASSPPSGGWDEQFF
>many|NA|TRBJ1-1|TRBV5-5
TGTGCCAGCAGCTCGGACGTTAACACTGAAGCTTTCTTT
CASSSDVNTEAFF
>NA|TRBD1|TRBJ2-1|TRBV6-2/TRBV6-3
TGTGCCAGCAGTTACTCCGGGACAGGCCCCTACAATGAGCAGTTCTTC
CASSYSGTGPYNEQFF
>many|TRBD1|TRBJ2-7|TRBV19
TGTGCCAGTAGTCCTTCCGGGACAGCTTACGAGCAGTACTTC
CASSPSGTAYEQYF
>NA|TRBD1|TRBJ2-7|TRBV6-2/TRBV6-3
TGTGCCAGCAGTTACTCCGGGACAGGGAGCTACGAGCAGTACTTC
CASSYSGTGSYEQYF
>once|NA|TRBJ1-6|TRBV6-2/TRBV6-3
TGTGCCAGCAGTTTTGGGACATCGGGTTCACCCCTCCACTTT
CASSFGTSGSPLHF
>few|NA|TRBJ2-3|TRBV10-3
TGTGCCATCAGGCAAGGCACAGATACGCAGTATTTT
CAIRQGTDTQYF
>NA|TRBD1|TRBJ1-4|TRBV10-3
TGTGCCATCAGTGAGTCGGGACAGCTCCTCTCAACTAATGAAAAACTGTTTTTT
CAISESGQLLSTNEKLFF
>NA|TRBD1|TRBJ2-2|TRBV7-9
TGTGCCAGCAGCGAATCGACAGGGGTGGAAAACACCGGGGAGCTGTTTTTT
CASSESTGVENTGELFF
>few|NA|TRBJ2-1|TRBV5-5
TGTGCCAGCAGCGCCGGACAGCCTAGTTACAATGAGCAGTTCTTC
CASSAGQPSYNEQFF
>NA|NA|TRBJ1-1|TRBV19
TGTGCCAGTAGGAGGATACGGGGCGCGAACACTGAAGCTTTCTTT
CASRRIRGANTEAFF
>NA|TRBD1|TRBJ1-5|TRBV2
TGTGCCAGCAGACTGGACAGGGACGGCGATCGGAACGACCAGCCCCAGCATTTT
CASRLDRDGDRNDQPQHF
>few|TRBD1|TRBJ1-2|TRBV7-2
TGTGCCAGCAGCTCTTCCGGGACAGGGGGCGAGGGCTACACCTTC
CASSSSGTGGEGYTF
>NA|NA|TRBJ2-7|TRBV12-3/TRBV12-4
TGTGCCAGCAGTTGGGGGCGCGAGCAGTACTTC
CASSWGREQYF
>many|NA|TRBJ1-2|TRBV7-2
TGTGCCAGCAGCTTAGCGGAGGGAGGCTATGGCTACACCTTC
CASSLAEGGYGYTF
>NA|NA|TRBJ2-3|TRBV15
TGTGCCACCAGCAGAGACACAAACACAGGGTACAGCACAGATACGCAGTATTTT
CATSRDTNTGYSTDTQYF
>NA|TRBD1|TRBJ2-2|TRBV9
TGTGCCAGCAGCCCGGGGACAGGGCCCACCGGGGAGCTGTTTTTT
CASSPGTGPTGELFF
>NA|NA|TRBJ2-3|TRBV28
TGTGCCAGCAGTTTCAGAGCGGTCGGCACAGATACGCAGTATTTT
CASSFRAVGTDTQYF
>few|TRBD1|TRBJ1-4|TRBV7-9
TGTGCCAGCAGCTCCAGCCTTGGGACAGTAGAAAAACTGTTTTTT
CASSSSLGTVEKLFF
>NA|TRBD2|TRBJ2-1|TRBV9
TGTGCCAGCAGCGTAACGGCGGGGGGCTCCTACAATGAGCAGTTCTTC
CASSVTAGGSYNEQFF
>once|NA|TRBJ2-1|TRBV10-3
TGTGCCTTCAGTGACCCCTACCGAAGCTCCTACAATGAGCAGTTCTTC
CAFSDPYRSSYNEQFF
>many|NA|TRBJ2-1|TRBV6-5
TGTGCCAGCAATCAGGGTTCTCCCTCCTACAATGAGCAGTTCTTC
CASNQGSPSYNEQFF
>many|TRBD1|TRBJ1-2|TRBV12-3/TRBV12-4
TGTGCCAGCAGTTTCCAGGGGGCGATGGGCTACACCTTC
CASSFQGAMGYTF
>NA|NA|TRBJ2-6|TRBV10-3
TGTGCCATCAGGAGTCCACGCCGGGGGGCAGGGGGGGCCAACGTCCTGACTTTC
CAIRSPRRGAGGANVLTF
>many|TRBD2|TRBJ2-3|TRBV12-3/TRBV12-4
TGTGCCAGCAGCCCCCGGCTAGCGGGGATCACAGATACGCAGTATTTT
CASSPRLAGITDTQYF
>many|TRBD1|TRBJ2-1|TRBV7-9
TGTGCCAGCAGAAATGACAGGGGTGAGCAGTTCTTC
CASRNDRGEQFF
>NA|NA|TRBJ1-1|TRBV7-9
TGTGCCAGCAGCTCACAACAGCCCATGAACACTGAAGCTTTCTTT
CASSSQQPMNTEAFF